These 15 T cell receptor beta chains were sequenced from one sample in a study of shared T cell receptors in the human thymus listed by TCRdb under 2021. The library was produced with the immunoSEQ multiplex PCR assay. This is the immuneACCESS table as TCRdb keeps it, with only in-frame sequences that have V and J called. A part of the clones is gone; compared with another copy, unresolved V genes explain less than half, and the rest is unexplained. This sample holds 600,000 to 900,000 clones; approximately 85% were observed only once. The leading ten clones occupy more than 0.01% of the sample. These data also formed part of another study, on human thymus T cells.

Sequencing was performed on thymocytes. The receptors stem from a girl under three years old with a congenital heart defect. Donor details come from another sample of the same person, matched by shared clones.

The genes are TRBV15 and TRBJ1-2; TRBD1 matches at 9 bases. CDR1 is LNHNV, CDR2 YYDKDF, per germline (reference sequence). The CDR3 is made up of 13 amino acids. V lost 8 bases to trimming and J lost 6 bases; unmatched junction nucleotides: 7. This chain's CDR3 is CATGIRTGDGYTF. The CDR3, as DNA: TGTGCCACCGGGATCCGGACAGGGGATGGCTACACCTTC.

The chain employs TRBV6-5 and TRBJ1-2; 7 bases map to TRBD1. CDR1 and CDR2 from the germline V gene are MNHEY and SVGAGI. The CDR3 runs 13 residues. The V gene end was trimmed by 7 bases and the J gene end by 8 bases; junction bases not matched to a gene: 10. CDR3 sequence: CASMRDSKGGYTF. CDR3 coding DNA: TGTGCCAGCATGCGGGACAGCAAAGGCGGCTACACCTTC.

The V call is TRBV29-1, the J call TRBJ2-3; D is perhaps TRBD1 (6 bases). CDR1 and CDR2 from the germline V gene are SQVTM and ANQGSEA. The CDR3 has 13 amino acids. Trimming took 7 bases from V and 6 from J, leaving 17 bases between them. CDR3 in DNA: TGCAGCGCACGATACAGGGCAAACGATACGCAGTATTTT. Amino acid sequence: CSARYRANDTQYF.

The chain recombines TRBV18 with TRBJ2-3, with TRBD2 as a possible D gene (5 bases). Germline V lookup: CDR1 KGHSH, CDR2 LQKENI. Trimming stripped 6 bases from V and 1 base from J, with 17 bases between. The CDR3 runs to 16 residues. CDR3 nucleotide sequence: TGTGCCAGCTCTCCGCGGGTAGCTTTGGGCACAGATACGCAGTATTTT. It specifies CASSPRVALGTDTQYF.

This clone turned up a few times. V and J are TRBV7-9 and TRBJ2-2, with D tentatively TRBD2 (5 bases). Deletions cut 4 bases from V and 6 bases from J, with 18 bases between. This CDR3 spans 16 amino acids. Germline CDR1 is SEHNR and CDR2 is FQNEAQ (reference sequence). The CDR3 here is CASSSGSMRGSGELFF. DNA of the CDR3: TGTGCCAGCAGCTCGGGATCAATGCGAGGGTCCGGGGAGCTGTTTTTT.

The CDR3 coding sequence is TGTGCCAGCAGCCCTCGGACAGGGAAAGCTTTCTTT. It encodes CASSPRTGKAFF. The rearrangement uses TRBV5-6 and TRBJ1-1; TRBD1 aligns across 8 bases. Trimming at V came to 4 bases and at J to 9 bases, leaving 5 bases not matched to a gene. The CDR3 has 12 residues. Germline CDR1 and CDR2: SGHDT and YYEEEE.

The V and J genes are TRBV7-9 and TRBJ2-5; D is possibly TRBD2 (6 bases). Per the germline V gene, CDR1 is SEHNR and CDR2 is FQNEAQ (reference sequence). Trimming stripped 1 base from V and 4 bases from J, with 19 bases between. The CDR3 sequence is 17 residues long. DNA of the CDR3: TGTGCCAGCAGCTTAGATAGAGGGCTAGCGCTCCGAGAGACCCAGTACTTC. Translation: CASSLDRGLALRETQYF.

The V and J genes are TRBV4-2 and TRBJ2-7; TRBD2 matches 9 bases. The CDR3 has 17 amino acids. The V gene end was trimmed by 1 base and the J gene end by 3 bases; junction bases not matched to a gene: 10. Germline V lookup: CDR1 LGHNA, CDR2 YNFKEQ. CDR3 in amino acids: CASSQGAKRGVGYEQYF. The DNA of the CDR3 is TGTGCCAGCAGCCAAGGGGCGAAGCGGGGGGTAGGCTACGAGCAGTACTTC.

The V and J genes are TRBV28 and TRBJ2-2; D gene unclear. This CDR3 is 15 amino acids long. CDR1 and CDR2 from the germline V gene are MDHEN and SYDVKM. The V end was cut by 2 bases, the J end by 4 bases, with 11 bases between. CDR3 in amino acids: CASSLVSELTGELFF. CDR3 nucleotides: TGTGCCAGCAGTTTAGTTTCCGAGCTCACCGGGGAGCTGTTTTTT.

The genes are TRBV19 and TRBJ2-5, with TRBD1 identical over 9 bases. Germline CDR1 and CDR2: LNHDA and SQIVND (reference sequence). CDR3 length: 17 residues. With V trimmed by 5 bases and J by 5 bases, 15 bases remained unmatched. DNA of the CDR3: TGTGCCAGTAGTGCTCACAGGGGGCGTCAAGGTCGGGAGACCCAGTACTTC. It codes for CASSAHRGRQGRETQYF.

The rearrangement links TRBV6-1 to TRBJ1-4, with 9 positions matching TRBD1. The germline CDR1 and CDR2 sequences are MNHNS and SASEGT. There are 18 residues in the CDR3. V shed 4 bases and J 5 bases; nucleotides not matched to a gene: 14. For the CDR3, the DNA is TGTGCCAGCAGTGCCCGGACAGGGGCGGTGTGTGTGAATGAAAAACTGTTTTTT. It is translated as CASSARTGAVCVNEKLFF.

The rearrangement uses TRBV18 and TRBJ2-5; D perhaps matches TRBD1 (7 bases). Trimming stripped 0 bases from V and 4 bases from J, with 27 bases between. Looked up from germline, CDR1 is KGHSH and CDR2 is LQKENI. This CDR3 region has 20 residues. CDR3 protein: CASSPPLEGARRFGAETQYF. The CDR3 DNA reads as TGTGCCAGCTCACCACCGTTGGAGGGGGCGAGGAGGTTTGGAGCAGAGACCCAGTACTTC.

The chain combines TRBV19 with TRBJ2-3, with 16 bases aligning to TRBD2. V gave up 5 bases and J gave up 4 bases; unmatched junction bases: 18. The germline V gene has CDR1 LNHDA and CDR2 SQIVND (reference sequence). There are 21 residues in the CDR3. CDR3 sequence: CASSPKPVGTSGGAAADTQYF. For the CDR3, the DNA is TGTGCCAGTAGTCCAAAGCCCGTCGGGACTAGCGGGGGGGCCGCGGCAGATACGCAGTATTTT. The full variable domain, completed using reference TRBV19 and TRBJ2-3, is DGGITQSPKYLFRKEGQNVTLSCEQNLNHDAMYWYRQDPGQGLRLIYYSQIVNDFQKGDIAEGYSVSREKKESFPLTVTSAQKNPTAFYLCASSPKPVGTSGGAAADTQYFGPGTRLTVL.

The rearrangement joins TRBV29-1 to TRBJ1-1, with 7 positions matching TRBD1. The germline V gene encodes CDR1 SQVTM and CDR2 ANQGSEA. V was pared by 6 bases and J by 4 bases, with 5 bases of the junction left unmatched. The CDR3 is made up of 12 amino acids. CDR3 residues: CSVQGSFTEAFF. The CDR3 nucleotides are TGCAGCGTACAGGGGTCCTTCACTGAAGCTTTCTTT.

The chain has TRBV7-9 and TRBJ2-2; possible D gene TRBD2, 5 bases. The CDR3 runs to 17 residues. Looked up from germline, CDR1 is SEHNR and CDR2 is FQNEAQ (reference sequence). The V and J ends lost 2 bases and 0 bases respectively, with 13 bases between them. The CDR3 DNA reads TGTGCCAGCAGCTTATCCACACATAGCGCGAACACCGGGGAGCTGTTTTTT. The encoded protein is CASSLSTHSANTGELFF.